This T cell receptor beta chain was sequenced in a study of OX40 agonist ivuxolimab in advanced cancers. Study-wide context: Mean age approximately 59 years, range about 23 to 80; around 80% male. A partial response was reached by three patients: one with hepatocellular carcinoma and two with cutaneous melanoma.

Broader study findings: The antigen specificity of the peripheral T cells (those that were expanded) was not determined.

People who had autoimmune disease history or systemic immunosuppression were excluded. The germline V gene encodes CDR1 LNHDA and CDR2 SQIVND (reference sequence). The length of the CDR3 is 13 residues. V lost 5 bases and J 4 bases, leaving 11 bases between the germline ends. This clone was observed a handful of times. The antigen remains undetermined. Sequencing was performed with immunoSEQ multiplex PCR; in TCRdb, only in-frame clones are kept and a portion is missing. The sample consists of fewer than 85,000 clones, 84% of them appearing once. The genes are TRBV19 and TRBJ1-2; the D gene is possibly TRBD1 (6 bases). The receptor was isolated from an adult with an advanced solid tumor such as melanoma, head and neck, liver or kidney cancer. Source: CD4+ or CD8+ T cells sorted from blood, taken in a trial of the OX40 agonist ivuxolimab. Here the CDR3 reads CASSPDSSYGYTF. The CDR3 DNA reads TGTGCCAGTAGTCCGGACAGTTCCTATGGCTACACCTTC.